This T cell receptor beta chain comes out of a study of cytomegalovirus exposure and HLA in healthy donors. Study-wide results and caveats: Later analysis revealed greater clonal expansion in HLA-associated TCR beta chains than in equally common others. The study carried out a later analysis of TCR beta sequences. It associated some 17,000 of them with specific HLA alleles at a false discovery rate of 0.05. The study designated fewer than 200 TCR beta chains cytomegalovirus-associated.

V shed 5 bases and J shed 7 bases, with 8 bases lying between them. CDR1 and CDR2 (germline): SGHTA, FQGNSA. CDR3 length: 12 residues. PCR primers comprised 60 Vbeta and 13 Jbeta primers. Clones were sequenced by immunoSEQ multiplex PCR, and TCRdb holds only the in-frame ones, with some missing. The sample yields 200,000 to 300,000 clones, roughly 80% seen once. A remark on this clone: Its antigen is as yet unknown.

The clonotype originates from a woman aged 40 to 50 in good health and CMV-seropositive. The chain is built from TRBV7-2 and TRBJ1-4, with D tentatively TRBD1 (6 bases). The sample comprised PBMCs. The CDR3 here is CASSPDSEKLFF. CDR3 in DNA: TGTGCCAGCAGCCCGGACAGTGAAAAACTGTTTTTT.